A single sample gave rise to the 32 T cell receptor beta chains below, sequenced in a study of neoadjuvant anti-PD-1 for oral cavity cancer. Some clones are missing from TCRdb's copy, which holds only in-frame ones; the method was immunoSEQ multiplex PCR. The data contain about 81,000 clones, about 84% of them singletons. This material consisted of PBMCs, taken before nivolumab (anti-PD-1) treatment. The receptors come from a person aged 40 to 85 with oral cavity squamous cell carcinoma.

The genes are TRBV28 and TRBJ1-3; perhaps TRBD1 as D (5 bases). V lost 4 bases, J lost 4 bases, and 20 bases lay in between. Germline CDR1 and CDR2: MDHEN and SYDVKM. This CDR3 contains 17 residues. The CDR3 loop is CASSSNAGTLGGNTIYF. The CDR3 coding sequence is TGTGCCAGCAGTTCGAATGCCGGGACCCTTGGGGGAAACACCATATATTTT.

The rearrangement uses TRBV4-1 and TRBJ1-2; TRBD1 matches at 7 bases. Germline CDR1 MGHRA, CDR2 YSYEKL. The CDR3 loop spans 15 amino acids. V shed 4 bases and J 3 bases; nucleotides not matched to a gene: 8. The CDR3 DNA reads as TGCGCCAGCAGCCTAGCCCGAGACAGGGACTATGGCTACACCTTC. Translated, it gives CASSLARDRDYGYTF.

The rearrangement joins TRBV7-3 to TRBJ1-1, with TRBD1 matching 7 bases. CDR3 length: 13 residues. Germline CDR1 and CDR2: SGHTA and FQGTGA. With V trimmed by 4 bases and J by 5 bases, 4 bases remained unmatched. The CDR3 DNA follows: TGTGCCAGCAGCTCAAGACAGGGTACTGAAGCTTTCTTT. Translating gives CASSSRQGTEAFF.

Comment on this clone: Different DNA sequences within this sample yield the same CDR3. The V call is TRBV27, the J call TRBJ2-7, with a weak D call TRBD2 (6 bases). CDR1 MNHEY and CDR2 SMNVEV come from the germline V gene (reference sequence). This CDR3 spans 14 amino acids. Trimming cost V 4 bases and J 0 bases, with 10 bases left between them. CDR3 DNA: TGTGCCAGCAGTTCCGTCGGGAGCTCCTACGAGCAGTACTTC. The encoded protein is CASSSVGSSYEQYF.

The CDR3 coding sequence is TGCGCCAGCAGCTTGAGGGGACGGGACTACGAGCAGTACTTC. Amino acid sequence: CASSLRGRDYEQYF. The chain joins TRBV5-1 to TRBJ2-7; D possibly uses TRBD1 or TRBD2 (5 bases each). The ends were cut back, 1 base at V and 3 bases at J, with 11 bases in the middle. CDR3 length: 14 amino acids. Germline loops: CDR1 SGHRS, CDR2 YFSETQ.

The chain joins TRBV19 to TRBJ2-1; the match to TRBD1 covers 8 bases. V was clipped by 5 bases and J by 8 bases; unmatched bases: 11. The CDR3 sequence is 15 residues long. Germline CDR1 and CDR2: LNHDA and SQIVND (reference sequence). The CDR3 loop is CASSPGTGGNHEQFF. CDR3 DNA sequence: TGTGCCAGTAGTCCGGGTACAGGGGGTAATCATGAGCAGTTCTTC.

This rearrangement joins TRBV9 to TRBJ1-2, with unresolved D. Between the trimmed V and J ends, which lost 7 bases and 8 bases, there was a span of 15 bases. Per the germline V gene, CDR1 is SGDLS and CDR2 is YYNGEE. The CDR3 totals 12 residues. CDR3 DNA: TGTGCCAGCGGCGGGCCGAGCGTGGGCTACACCTTC. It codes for CASGGPSVGYTF.

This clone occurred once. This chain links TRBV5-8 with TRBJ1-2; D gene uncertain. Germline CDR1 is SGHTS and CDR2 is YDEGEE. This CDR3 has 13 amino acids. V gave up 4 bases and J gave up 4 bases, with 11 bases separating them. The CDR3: CASSPTEAYGYTF. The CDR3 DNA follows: TGTGCCAGCAGCCCTACCGAGGCCTATGGCTACACCTTC.

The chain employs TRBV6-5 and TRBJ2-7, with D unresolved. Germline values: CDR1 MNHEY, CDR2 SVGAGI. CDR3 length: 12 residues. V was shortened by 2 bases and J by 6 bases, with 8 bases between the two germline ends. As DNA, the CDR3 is TGTGCCAGCAGTTACCCTACCGGCGAGCAGTACTTC. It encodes CASSYPTGEQYF.

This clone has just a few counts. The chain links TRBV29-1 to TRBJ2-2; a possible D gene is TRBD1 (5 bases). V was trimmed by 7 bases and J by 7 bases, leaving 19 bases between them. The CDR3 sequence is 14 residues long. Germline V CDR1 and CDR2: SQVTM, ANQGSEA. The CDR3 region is CSAQGISRFGELFF. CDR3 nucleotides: TGCAGCGCTCAGGGTATTTCCAGGTTCGGGGAGCTGTTTTTT.

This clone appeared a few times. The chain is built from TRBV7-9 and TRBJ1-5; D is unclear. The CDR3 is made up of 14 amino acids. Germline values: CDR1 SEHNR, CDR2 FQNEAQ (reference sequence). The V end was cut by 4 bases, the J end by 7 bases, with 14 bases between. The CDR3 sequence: CASSSATTGQPQHF. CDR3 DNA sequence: TGTGCCAGCAGCTCTGCAACCACGGGGCAGCCCCAGCATTTT. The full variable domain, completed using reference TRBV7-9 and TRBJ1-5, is DTGVSQNPRHKITKRGQNVTFRCDPISEHNRLYWYRQTLGQGPEFLTYFQNEAQLEKSRLLSDRFSAERPKGSFSTLEIQRTEQGDSAMYLCASSSATTGQPQHFGDGTRLSIL.

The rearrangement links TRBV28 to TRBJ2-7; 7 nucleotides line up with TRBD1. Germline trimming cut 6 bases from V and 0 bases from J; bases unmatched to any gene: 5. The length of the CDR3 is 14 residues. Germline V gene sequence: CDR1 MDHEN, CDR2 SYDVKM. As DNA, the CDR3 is TGTGCCAGCAGAGCACAGGGGATCTCCTACGAGCAGTACTTC. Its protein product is CASRAQGISYEQYF.

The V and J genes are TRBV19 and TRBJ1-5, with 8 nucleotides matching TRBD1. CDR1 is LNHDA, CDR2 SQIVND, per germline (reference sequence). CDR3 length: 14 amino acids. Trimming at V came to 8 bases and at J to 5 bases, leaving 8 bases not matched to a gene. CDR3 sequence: CASSGTGDYQPQHF. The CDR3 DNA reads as TGTGCCAGTTCCGGGACAGGTGACTATCAGCCCCAGCATTTT.

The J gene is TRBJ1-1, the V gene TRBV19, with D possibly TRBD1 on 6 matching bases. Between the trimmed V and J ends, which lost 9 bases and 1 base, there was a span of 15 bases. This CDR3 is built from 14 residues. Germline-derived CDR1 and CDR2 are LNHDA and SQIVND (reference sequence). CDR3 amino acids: CASVTGTRNTEAFF. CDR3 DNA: TGTGCCAGCGTAACAGGGACCCGGAACACTGAAGCTTTCTTT.

DNA of the CDR3: TGTGCCATCAGCGCGTCGACCCCCGGCGAGCAGTACTTC. Translating gives CAISASTPGEQYF. The genes are TRBV10-3 and TRBJ2-7, with D uncertain. This CDR3 is 13 amino acids long. Trimming pared 6 bases from V and 6 bases from J, leaving 15 bases between. In germline, CDR1 is ENHRY, CDR2 SYGVKD.

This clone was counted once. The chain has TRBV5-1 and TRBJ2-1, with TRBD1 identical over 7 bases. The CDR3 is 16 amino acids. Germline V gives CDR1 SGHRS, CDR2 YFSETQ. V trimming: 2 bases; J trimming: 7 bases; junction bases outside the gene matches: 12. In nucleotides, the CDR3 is TGCGCCAGCAGCTTTTATGAGCAGGGGGATTTGAATGAGCAGTTCTTC. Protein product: CASSFYEQGDLNEQFF.

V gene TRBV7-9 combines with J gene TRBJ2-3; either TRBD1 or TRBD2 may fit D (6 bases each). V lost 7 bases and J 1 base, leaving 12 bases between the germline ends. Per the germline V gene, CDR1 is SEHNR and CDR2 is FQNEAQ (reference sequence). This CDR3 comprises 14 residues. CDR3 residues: CASTGGAGTDTQYF. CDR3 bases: TGTGCCAGCACCGGGGGCGCGGGCACAGATACGCAGTATTTT.

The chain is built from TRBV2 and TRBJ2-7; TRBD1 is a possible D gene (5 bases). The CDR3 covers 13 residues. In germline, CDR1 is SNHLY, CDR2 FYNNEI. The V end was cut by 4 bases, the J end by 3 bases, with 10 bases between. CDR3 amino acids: CASSGDRYYEQYF. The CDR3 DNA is TGTGCCAGCAGTGGCGACAGATACTACGAGCAGTACTTC.

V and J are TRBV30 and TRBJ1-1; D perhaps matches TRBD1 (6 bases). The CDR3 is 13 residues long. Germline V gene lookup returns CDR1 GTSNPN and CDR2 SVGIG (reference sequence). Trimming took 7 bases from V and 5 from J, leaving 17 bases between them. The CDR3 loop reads CASQGGPATEAFF. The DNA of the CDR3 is TGTGCCTCACAAGGGGGACCGGCTACTGAAGCTTTCTTT. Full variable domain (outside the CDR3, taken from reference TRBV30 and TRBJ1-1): SQTIHQWPATLVQPVGSPLSLECTVEGTSNPNLYWYRQAAGRGLQLLFYSVGIGQISSEVPQNLSASRPQDRQFILSSKKLLLSDSGFYLCASQGGPATEAFFGQGTRLTVV.

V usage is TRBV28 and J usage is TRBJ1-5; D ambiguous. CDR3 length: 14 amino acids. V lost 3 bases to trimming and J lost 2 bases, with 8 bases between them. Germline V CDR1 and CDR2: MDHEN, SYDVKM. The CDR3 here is CASSFWEGNQPQHF. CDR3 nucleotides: TGTGCCAGCAGTTTCTGGGAGGGCAATCAGCCCCAGCATTTT.

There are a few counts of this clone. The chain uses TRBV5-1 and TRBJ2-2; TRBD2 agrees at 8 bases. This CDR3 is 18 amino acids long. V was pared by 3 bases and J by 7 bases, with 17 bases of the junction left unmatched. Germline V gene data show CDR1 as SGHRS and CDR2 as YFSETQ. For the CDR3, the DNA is TGCGCCAGCAGCTCGGAAGGGACTAGGGCAAGTGGAATCGGGGAGCTGTTTTTT. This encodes CASSSEGTRASGIGELFF.

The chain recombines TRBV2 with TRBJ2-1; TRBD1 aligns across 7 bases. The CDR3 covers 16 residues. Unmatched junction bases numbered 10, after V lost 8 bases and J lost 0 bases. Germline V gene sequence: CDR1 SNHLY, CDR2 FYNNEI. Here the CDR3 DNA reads TGTGCCAGCTCTAGACAGGGCCCTAGCTCCTACAATGAGCAGTTCTTC. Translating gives CASSRQGPSSYNEQFF.

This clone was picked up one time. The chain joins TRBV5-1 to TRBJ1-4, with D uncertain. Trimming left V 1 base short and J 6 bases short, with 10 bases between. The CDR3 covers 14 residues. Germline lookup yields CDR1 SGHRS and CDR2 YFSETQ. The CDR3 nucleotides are TGCGCCAGCAGCTTGAGGTGGGAGGATGAAAAACTGTTTTTT. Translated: CASSLRWEDEKLFF.

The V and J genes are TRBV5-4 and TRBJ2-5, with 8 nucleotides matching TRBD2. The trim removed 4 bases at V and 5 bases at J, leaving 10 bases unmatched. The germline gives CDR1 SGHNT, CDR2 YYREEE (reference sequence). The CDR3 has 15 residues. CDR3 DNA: TGTGCCAGCAGCCAGCTCGGGGGGGAGTTGGAGACCCAGTACTTC. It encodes CASSQLGGELETQYF.

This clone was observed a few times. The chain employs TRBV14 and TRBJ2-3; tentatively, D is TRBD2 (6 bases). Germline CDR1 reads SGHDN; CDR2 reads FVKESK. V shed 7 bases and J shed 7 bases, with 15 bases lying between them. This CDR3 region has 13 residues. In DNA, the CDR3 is TGTGCCAGCACGGGGGTTAAGAGCAATACGCAGTATTTT. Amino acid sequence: CASTGVKSNTQYF.

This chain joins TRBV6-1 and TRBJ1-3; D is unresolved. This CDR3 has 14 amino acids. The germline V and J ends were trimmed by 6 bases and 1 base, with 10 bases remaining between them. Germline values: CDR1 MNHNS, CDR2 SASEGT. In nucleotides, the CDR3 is TGTGCCAGCAGAGGGTCTCGATCTGGAAACACCATATATTTT. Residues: CASRGSRSGNTIYF.

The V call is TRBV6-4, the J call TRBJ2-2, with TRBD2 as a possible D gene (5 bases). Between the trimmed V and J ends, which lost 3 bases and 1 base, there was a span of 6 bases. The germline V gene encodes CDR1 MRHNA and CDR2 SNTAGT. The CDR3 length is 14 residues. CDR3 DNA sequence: TGTGCCAGCAGTGATGGAGGGAACACCGGGGAGCTGTTTTTT. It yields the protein CASSDGGNTGELFF.

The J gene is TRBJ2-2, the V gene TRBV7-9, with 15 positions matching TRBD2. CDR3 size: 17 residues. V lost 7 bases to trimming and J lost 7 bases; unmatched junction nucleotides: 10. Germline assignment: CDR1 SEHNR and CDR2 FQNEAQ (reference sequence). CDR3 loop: CASTLGLAGGPSGELFF. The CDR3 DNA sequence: TGTGCCAGCACCCTCGGACTAGCGGGAGGGCCTAGCGGGGAGCTGTTTTTT. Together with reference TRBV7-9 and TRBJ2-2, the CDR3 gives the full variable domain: DTGVSQNPRHKITKRGQNVTFRCDPISEHNRLYWYRQTLGQGPEFLTYFQNEAQLEKSRLLSDRFSAERPKGSFSTLEIQRTEQGDSAMYLCASTLGLAGGPSGELFFGEGSRLTVL.

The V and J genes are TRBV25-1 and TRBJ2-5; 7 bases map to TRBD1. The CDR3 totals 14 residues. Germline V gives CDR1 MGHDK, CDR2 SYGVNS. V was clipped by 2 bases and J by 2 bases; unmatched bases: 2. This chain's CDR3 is CASSEGQVQETQYF. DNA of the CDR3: TGTGCCAGCAGTGAAGGACAGGTGCAAGAGACCCAGTACTTC.

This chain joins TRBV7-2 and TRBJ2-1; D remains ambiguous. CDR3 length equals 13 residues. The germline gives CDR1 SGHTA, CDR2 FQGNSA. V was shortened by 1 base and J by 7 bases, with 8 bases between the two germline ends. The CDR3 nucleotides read TGTGCCAGCAGCTTAGAGTGGGGTAATGAGCAGTTCTTC. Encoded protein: CASSLEWGNEQFF. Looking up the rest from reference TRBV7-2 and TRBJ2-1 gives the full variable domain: GAGVSQSPSNKVTEKGKDVELRCDPISGHTALYWYRQSLGQGLEFLIYFQGNSAPDKSGLPSDRFSAERTGGSVSTLTIQRTQQEDSAVYLCASSLEWGNEQFFGPGTRLTVL.

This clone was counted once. The CDR3 coding sequence is TGTGCCAGCAGTCCAACACTCGTGGCCTACAATGAGCAGTTCTTC. Translation: CASSPTLVAYNEQFF. The genes are TRBV11-3 and TRBJ2-1; D gene uncertain. Trimming removed 6 bases at V and 2 bases at J, with 14 bases between. The germline V gene encodes CDR1 SGHNT and CDR2 YENEEA. The CDR3 has 15 amino acids. The full variable domain, completed using reference TRBV11-3 and TRBJ2-1, is EAGVVQSPRYKIIEKKQPVAFWCNPISGHNTLYWYLQNLGQGPELLIRYENEEAVDDSQLPKDRFSAERLKGVDSTLKIQPAELGDSAVYLCASSPTLVAYNEQFFGPGTRLTVL.

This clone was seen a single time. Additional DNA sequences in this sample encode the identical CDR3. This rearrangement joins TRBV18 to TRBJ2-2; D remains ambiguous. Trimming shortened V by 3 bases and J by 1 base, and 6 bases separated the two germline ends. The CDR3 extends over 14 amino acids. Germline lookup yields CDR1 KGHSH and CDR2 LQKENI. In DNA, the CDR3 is TGTGCCAGCTCACCGCGACTGAACACCGGGGAGCTGTTTTTT. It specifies CASSPRLNTGELFF.